Below, 4 T cell receptor beta chains from the same sample are listed, as sequenced in a study of blood T cell repertoires in COVID-19. Measured with immunoSEQ multiplex PCR; TCRdb has only the in-frame clones, and not every one. The sample holds some 700,000 clones; about 90% are singletons and the top ten take around 0.3%. Sequenced input: peripheral blood. The receptor source for this set is a woman younger than 30 with acute or convalescent COVID-19.

The V call is TRBV3-1 (or the pseudogene TRBV3-2), the J call TRBJ2-1; D is possibly TRBD1 (6 bases). Germline-derived CDR1 and CDR2 are LGHDT and YNNKEL (reference sequence). The CDR3 extends over 13 amino acids. With 5 bases removed from V and 6 bases from J, the gap between germline ends came to 11 bases. CDR3 sequence: CASSTRDTNEQFF. CDR3 nucleotide sequence: TGTGCCAGCAGCACCCGGGACACCAATGAGCAGTTCTTC.

CDR3 residues: CASSVVLTDTQYF. CDR3 DNA sequence: TGTGCCAGCAGTGTTGTTCTCACAGATACGCAGTATTTT. The V gene is TRBV25-1, the J gene TRBJ2-3; D gene uncertain. Trimming left V 4 bases short and J 2 bases short, with 7 bases between. The CDR3 contains 13 residues. Germline V gene lookup returns CDR1 MGHDK and CDR2 SYGVNS. Combining the CDR3 with reference TRBV25-1 and TRBJ2-3 gives the whole variable domain EADIYQTPRYLVIGTGKKITLECSQTMGHDKMYWYQQDPGMELHLIHYSYGVNSTEKGDLSSESTVSRIRTEHFPLTLESARPSHTSQYLCASSVVLTDTQYFGPGTRLTVL.

The V and J genes are TRBV4-3 and TRBJ1-2, with 9 bases matching TRBD1. The CDR3 extends over 17 amino acids. V dropped 1 base and J dropped 4; count of bases not matched to a gene: 10. Germline loops: CDR1 LGHNA, CDR2 YSLEER. CDR3 amino acids: CASSQAKTGGILYGYTF. As DNA, the CDR3 is TGCGCCAGCAGCCAAGCTAAGACAGGGGGTATTCTCTATGGCTACACCTTC.

The chain combines TRBV25-1 with TRBJ1-1; 7 positions match TRBD1. Trimming at V came to 4 bases and at J to 3 bases, leaving 5 bases not matched to a gene. Germline V lookup: CDR1 MGHDK, CDR2 SYGVNS. This CDR3 region has 14 residues. CDR3 in amino acids: CASSGTGADTEAFF. The CDR3 DNA reads as TGTGCCAGCAGTGGTACAGGGGCGGACACTGAAGCTTTCTTT.